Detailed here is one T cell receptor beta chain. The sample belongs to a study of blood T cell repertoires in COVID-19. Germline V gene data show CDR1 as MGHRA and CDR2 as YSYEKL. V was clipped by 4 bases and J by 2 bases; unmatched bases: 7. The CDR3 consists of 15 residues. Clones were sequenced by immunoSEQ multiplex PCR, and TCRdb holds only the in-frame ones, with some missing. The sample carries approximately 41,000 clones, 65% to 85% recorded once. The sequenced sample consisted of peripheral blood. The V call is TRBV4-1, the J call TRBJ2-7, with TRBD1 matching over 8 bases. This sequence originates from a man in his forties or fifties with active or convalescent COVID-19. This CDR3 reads CASSLGQGLPYEQYF. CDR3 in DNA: TGCGCCAGCAGCCTCGGACAGGGTCTCCCCTACGAGCAGTACTTC.